Given below is one T cell receptor beta chain in context. This clonotype occurred a few times. What this receptor recognizes is not known. Base quality data are lacking; no much larger clone is found one base away. This record belongs to a study of T-cell memory formation after mild COVID-19 (dated by TCRdb to about 2021). About the study as a whole: TCR sequence clusters from the two donors were found to be largely donor specific. In a couple of donors, T-cell clones that expanded and contracted after mild COVID-19 were followed by sequencing TCRalpha and TCRbeta repertoires longitudinally. The cohort comprised two young, previously healthy adult volunteers, one female and one male.

Overall results and qualifications from the work: From day 15 to 85, contracting clones showed balanced CD4/CD8 phenotypes, whereas a second wave of clones that expanded from day 15 to 37 leaned towards CD4+. The study included only two mild cases, and larger cohorts that include severe cases with pre-infection samples were judged to be necessary. SARS-CoV-2 specificity was not confirmed for the second-wave clones peaking on day 37. Contracting CD4+ clones were found mainly in CM and EM memory subsets, while CD8+ clones were enriched in EMRA. Some responding clones were detected in pre-infection memory, suggesting pre-existing cross-reactive memory T cells joined the SARS-CoV-2 response.

Sequencing was carried out with an Illumina NovaSeq 6000. Using 5'RACE with constant-segment primers, TCRalpha and TCRbeta cDNA libraries were constructed, with sample barcodes and unique molecular identifiers added in the process. RNA was extracted from every sample with Trizol reagent. Amplification of the libraries took two PCR steps, and the second step added a second sample barcode plus Illumina TruSeq adapters. The libraries were sequenced on an Illumina NovaSeq using 2 x 150 bp paired-end reads. The authors' analysis ran thus. Reads were demultiplexed and collapsed into UMI-guided consensus sequences with migec v1.2.7. With mixcr v2.1.11, UMI consensuses were aligned to TRA and TRB V and J templates and assembled into clonotypes. Expanded or contracted clonotypes were those called significant by both edgeR and NoisET, with noise models trained on biological replicates. For edgeR calls, the thresholds were a false discovery rate-adjusted p below 0.01 and a log2 fold-change of 1. As an exploratory analysis of dynamics, PCA with hierarchical clustering was applied to max-normalized trajectories of the 1000 most abundant clonotypes. Separately sequenced CD4+ and CD8+ repertoires were used to assign the CD4 or CD8 phenotype of responding clones. Using fastp at Q25 and MiXCR, TCRdb reprocessed the public reads and kept productive beta chains. Rows merge per CDR3 protein into single entries with the most common DNA and genes. The V and J calls follow TCRdb's processing rather than the paper's. The sample table shows under 650,000 distinct CDR3 sequences, and under 20% are seen once. The ten largest clonotypes hold about 11% of the sample.

CDR3 length: 16 amino acids, cysteine to phenylalanine. Only the CDR3 DNA is retained, 48 bases long and in frame from the first base. Unmatched junction bases come to 3, with V trimmed by 5 bases and J by 0 bases. CDR1 SGHRS and CDR2 YFSETQ are derived from the germline V gene. Ficoll-Paque density gradient centrifugation was the method used to isolate PBMCs. This sequence was found in an adult woman who had mild COVID-19 (a few samples of this study predate the infection). The sample titles of this study are shuffled in the database, so cell type and time point are left out; the donor was told from shared clones. The sequence is built from TRBV5-1 and TRBJ2-3; TRBD2 agrees with 13 junctional bases. What was sequenced was PBMCs or a T cell subset sorted from them (not recorded which). The CDR3 has the sequence CASRLAGGSSTDTQYF. The nucleotide sequence reads TGCGCCAGCAGACTAGCGGGGGGGTCCAGCACAGATACGCAGTATTTT.